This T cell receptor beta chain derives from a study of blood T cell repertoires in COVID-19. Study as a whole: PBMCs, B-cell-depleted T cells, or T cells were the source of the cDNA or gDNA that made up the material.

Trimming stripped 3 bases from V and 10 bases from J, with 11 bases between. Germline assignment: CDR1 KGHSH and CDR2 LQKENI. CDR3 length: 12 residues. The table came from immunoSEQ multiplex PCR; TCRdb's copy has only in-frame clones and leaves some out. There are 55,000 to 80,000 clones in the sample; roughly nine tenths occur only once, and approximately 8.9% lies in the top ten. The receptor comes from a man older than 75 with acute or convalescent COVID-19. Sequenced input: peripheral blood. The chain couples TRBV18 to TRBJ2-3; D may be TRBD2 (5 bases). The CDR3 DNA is TGTGCCAGCTCACCTGGCGAGGAGGCGCAGTATTTT. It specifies CASSPGEEAQYF.